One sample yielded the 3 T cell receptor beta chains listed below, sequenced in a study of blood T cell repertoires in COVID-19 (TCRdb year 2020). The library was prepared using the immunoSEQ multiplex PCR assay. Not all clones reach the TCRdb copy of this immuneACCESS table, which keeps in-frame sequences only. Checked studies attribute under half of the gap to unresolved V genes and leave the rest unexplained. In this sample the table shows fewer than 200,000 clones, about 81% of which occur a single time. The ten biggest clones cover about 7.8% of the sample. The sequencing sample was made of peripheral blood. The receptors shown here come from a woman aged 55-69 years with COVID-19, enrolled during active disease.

The CDR3 nucleotides read TGTGCCAGCAGCTTTAGACTAGCGGGAAACAATGAGCAGTTCTTC. It specifies CASSFRLAGNNEQFF. The rearrangement links TRBV13 to TRBJ2-1, with 11 bases aligning to TRBD2. Trimming took 3 bases from V and 5 from J; bases not matched to a gene: 3. The germline V gene encodes CDR1 PRHDT and CDR2 FYEKMQ (reference sequence). This CDR3 has 15 amino acids. Together with reference TRBV13 and TRBJ2-1, the CDR3 gives the full variable domain: AAGVIQSPRHLIKEKRETATLKCYPIPRHDTVYWYQQGPGQDPQFLISFYEKMQSDKGSIPDRFSAQQFSDYHSELNMSSLELGDSALYFCASSFRLAGNNEQFFGPGTRLTVL.

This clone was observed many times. The CDR3 region has the DNA TGTGCCAGCAGCTCCTTACTTAGGACTAGCGGGAGGAAATTGGCCTCCGAGCAGTACTTC. Its translation is CASSSLLRTSGRKLASEQYF. The chain joins TRBV13 to TRBJ2-7; 14 bases line up with TRBD2. This CDR3 has 20 residues. The junction had 20 bases not matched to a gene; V was cut back by 4 bases and J by 6 bases. From germline, CDR1 is PRHDT and CDR2 FYEKMQ (reference sequence).

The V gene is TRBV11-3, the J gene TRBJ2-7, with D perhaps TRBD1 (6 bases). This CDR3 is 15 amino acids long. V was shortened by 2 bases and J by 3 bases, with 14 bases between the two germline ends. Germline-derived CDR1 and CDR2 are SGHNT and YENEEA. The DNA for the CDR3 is TGTGCCAGCAGCTTATCAACAGGGCCTTACTACGAGCAGTACTTC. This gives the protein CASSLSTGPYYEQYF.